This T cell receptor (beta chain) was captured in a study of identical twins. The study's findings and limits: Models predicted too little out-of-frame TCR alpha sharing in monozygotic twins.

CDR1 is MDHEN, CDR2 SYDVKM, per germline. This CDR3 comprises 15 residues. J was trimmed by 10 bases and V by 6 bases; bases with no gene match: 13. The sample holds many counts of this clonotype. What it recognizes is unknown. Template switching added a universal primer site, and cDNA bore unique molecular identifiers. TCRdb redid the calling of the 5' RACE reads with MiXCR, one entry per CDR3 protein. The table has about 700,000 distinct CDR3 sequences, 8.5% to 9% seen once. Each donor (without exception) was a healthy Caucasian. The same data also went into a second study, on yellow fever vaccine responses in identical twins.

Sequenced material: PBMCs. V is TRBV28 and J is TRBJ2-1; TRBD2 matches at 9 bases. The receptor comes from a woman aged 18-29 years in good health. CDR3 sequence: CASRLTPGLAGEQFF. The CDR3, as DNA: TGTGCCAGCAGGTTAACCCCTGGGCTAGCGGGGGAGCAGTTCTTC. Full variable domain (remainder filled in from reference TRBV28 and TRBJ2-1): DVKVTQSSRYLVKRTGEKVFLECVQDMDHENMFWYRQDPGLGLRLIYFSYDVKMKEKGDIPEGYSVSREKKERFSLILESASTNQTSMYLCASRLTPGLAGEQFFGPGTRLTVL.